Listed below are T cell receptor beta chains from one sample, sequenced in a study of response to subunit inactivated influenza vaccine. TCRdb independently ran MiXCR on the RT-PCR reads; one entry per CDR3 protein. The data contain about 540,000 distinct CDR3 sequences, under 30% of them singletons. These data are also associated with another study on T cells expressing NK-cell markers.

Sequencing was performed on CD4+ T cells sorted from PBMCs, taken roughly 12 days after vaccination. The receptors derive from a man aged 45 to 65 who received an inactivated influenza vaccine. The CDR3 runs from the conserved cysteine through the conserved F or W. D genes are given only for firm matches. A clone size is listed for some rows: how often the clone was seen (once, few, many), or a class if it is expanded.

V	D	J	size	CDR3	DNA
TRBV5-6	-	TRBJ2-1	-	CASSWRAGRNEQFF	TGTGCCAGCAGCTGGAGAGCAGGGAGGAATGAGCAGTTCTTC
TRBV10-3	TRBD2	TRBJ2-1	few	CAIGLAGGNYNEQFF	TGTGCCATCGGGCTAGCGGGGGGAAACTACAATGAGCAGTTCTTC
TRBV7-3	-	TRBJ2-4	-	CASSSPGTGLHGNIQYF	TGTGCCAGCAGCTCACCAGGGACCGGATTGCACGGAAACATTCAGTACTTC
TRBV27	-	TRBJ2-7	-	CASTQLGGAYEQYF	TGTGCCAGCACCCAGTTAGGGGGTGCCTACGAGCAGTACTTC
TRBV6-1	TRBD1	TRBJ2-5	few	CASTTDRIEETQYF	TGTGCCAGCACCACGGACAGGATAGAAGAGACCCAGTACTTC
TRBV5-1	TRBD1	TRBJ1-2	few	CASSPGDRDYYGYTF	TGCGCCAGCAGCCCGGGGGACAGGGATTACTATGGCTACACCTTC
TRBV20-1	TRBD2	TRBJ2-7	many	CSAMLAGRYEQYF	TGCAGTGCTATGCTAGCGGGAAGATACGAGCAGTACTTC
TRBV7-8	TRBD1	TRBJ2-1	few	CASSRATGSYNEQFF	TGTGCCAGCAGCCGCGCGACAGGGTCCTACAATGAGCAGTTCTTC
TRBV6-1	TRBD1	TRBJ2-1	-	CASSPRGTGFTYNEQFF	TGTGCCAGCAGCCCCCGGGGGACAGGGTTTACCTACAATGAGCAGTTCTTC
TRBV5-1	-	TRBJ2-2	-	CASSLSWANTGELFF	TGCGCCAGCAGCTTGAGCTGGGCGAACACCGGGGAGCTGTTTTTT
TRBV4-3	-	TRBJ2-1	once	CASSRGPNWDNEQFF	TGCGCCAGCAGCCGGGGACCCAATTGGGACAATGAGCAGTTCTTC
TRBV5-1	-	TRBJ1-1	few	CASSLDRPGGTEAFF	TGCGCCAGCAGCTTGGATCGTCCGGGTGGAACTGAAGCTTTCTTT
TRBV20-1	TRBD2	TRBJ2-1	-	CSARAAREGEQFF	TGCAGTGCTAGGGCTGCGCGGGAGGGTGAGCAGTTCTTC
TRBV7-9	-	TRBJ1-6	few	CASSQEGVWSPLHF	TGTGCCAGCAGCCAGGAGGGGGTTTGGTCACCCCTCCACTTT
TRBV20-1	-	TRBJ1-5	-	CSSSPAGQPQHF	TGCAGTTCAAGTCCGGCGGGTCAGCCCCAGCATTTT
TRBV3-1	TRBD1	TRBJ2-1	few	CASSPRDRAGNEQFF	TGTGCCAGCAGCCCCCGGGACAGGGCGGGAAATGAGCAGTTCTTC
TRBV25-1	-	TRBJ2-3	few	CASSATRRAVADTQYF	TGTGCCAGCAGTGCGACCCGGAGGGCAGTGGCAGATACGCAGTATTTT